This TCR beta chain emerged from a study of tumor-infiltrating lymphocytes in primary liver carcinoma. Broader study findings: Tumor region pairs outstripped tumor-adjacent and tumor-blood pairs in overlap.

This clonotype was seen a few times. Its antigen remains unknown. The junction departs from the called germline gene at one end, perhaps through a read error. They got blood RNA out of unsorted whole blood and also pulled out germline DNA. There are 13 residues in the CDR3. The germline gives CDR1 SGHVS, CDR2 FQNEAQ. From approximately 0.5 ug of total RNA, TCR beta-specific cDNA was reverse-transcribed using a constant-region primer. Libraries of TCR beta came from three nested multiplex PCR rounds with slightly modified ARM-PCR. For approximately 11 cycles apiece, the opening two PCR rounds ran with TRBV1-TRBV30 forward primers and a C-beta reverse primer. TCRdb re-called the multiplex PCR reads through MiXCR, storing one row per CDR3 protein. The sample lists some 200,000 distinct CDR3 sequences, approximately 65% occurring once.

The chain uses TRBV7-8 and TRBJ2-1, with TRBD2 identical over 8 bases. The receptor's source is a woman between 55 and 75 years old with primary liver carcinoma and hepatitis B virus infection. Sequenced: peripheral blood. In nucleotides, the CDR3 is TGTGCCAGCAGCTTAGTCGGGAGGGGAGAGCAGCTCTTC. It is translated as CASSLVGRGEQLF.